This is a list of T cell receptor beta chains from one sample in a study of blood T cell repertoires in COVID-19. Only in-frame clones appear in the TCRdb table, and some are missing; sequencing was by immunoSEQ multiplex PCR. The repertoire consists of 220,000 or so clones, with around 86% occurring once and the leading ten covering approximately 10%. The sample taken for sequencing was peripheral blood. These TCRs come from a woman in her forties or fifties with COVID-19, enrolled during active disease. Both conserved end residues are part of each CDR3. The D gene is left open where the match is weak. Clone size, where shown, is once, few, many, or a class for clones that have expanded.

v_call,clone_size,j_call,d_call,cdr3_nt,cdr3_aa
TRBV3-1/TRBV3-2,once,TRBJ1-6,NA,TGTGCCAGCAGCCAAAGGCTCAGGGGTCCCAGGGGTTCACCCCTCCACTTT,CASSQRLRGPRGSPLHF
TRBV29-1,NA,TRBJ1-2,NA,TGCAGCGTTGAGGGTGGGGCTATCTATGGCTACACCTTC,CSVEGGAIYGYTF
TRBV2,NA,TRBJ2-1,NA,TGTGCCAGCGAAAACAGGCTTTTTACAAATGAGCAGTTCTTC,CASENRLFTNEQFF
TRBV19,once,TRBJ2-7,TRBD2,TGTGCCAGTAGTATAGATCTAGCCGGGAGGGGCACCTACGAGCAGTACTTC,CASSIDLAGRGTYEQYF
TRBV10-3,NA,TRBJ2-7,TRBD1,TGTGCCATCAGTGAGGGGACAGGGATCTACGAGCAGTACTTC,CAISEGTGIYEQYF
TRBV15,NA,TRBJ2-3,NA,TGTGCCACCAGCAGCCGCCGACTAGTCAGCACAGATACGCAGTATTTT,CATSSRRLVSTDTQYF
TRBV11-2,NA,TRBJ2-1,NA,TGTGCCAGCACCCCAATGGGGCGGGGGCCCAATGAGCAGTTCTTC,CASTPMGRGPNEQFF
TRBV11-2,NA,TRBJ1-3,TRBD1,TGTGCCAGCAGCTTAGGGGTGACAGGGGGCTCTGGAAACACCATATATTTT,CASSLGVTGGSGNTIYF
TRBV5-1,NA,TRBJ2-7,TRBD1,TGCGCCAGCAGCGCCGGGGACAGCTCCTACGAGCAGTACTTC,CASSAGDSSYEQYF
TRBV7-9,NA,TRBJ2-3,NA,TGTGCCAGCAGCTTAGAGGTAGGGGGAGATACGCAGTATTTT,CASSLEVGGDTQYF
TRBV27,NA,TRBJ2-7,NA,TGTGCCAGCAGTTTCGGCAGGGGTTACGAGCAGTACTTC,CASSFGRGYEQYF
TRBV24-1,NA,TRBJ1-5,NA,TGTGCCACCTATAGCGGGAGCAGCCGTAATCAGCCCCAGCATTTT,CATYSGSSRNQPQHF
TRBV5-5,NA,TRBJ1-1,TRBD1,TGTGCCAGCAGCCCGGGGACAGGGGGCGCATGGACTGAAGCTTTCTTT,CASSPGTGGAWTEAFF
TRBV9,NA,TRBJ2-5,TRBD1,TGTGCCAGCAGCGTCAGGACAGGGTTTGGGCAAGAGACCCAGTACTTC,CASSVRTGFGQETQYF
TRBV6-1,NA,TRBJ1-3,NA,TGTGCCAGCAGTGTAGCGGGGGGGCCTGGAAACACCATATATTTT,CASSVAGGPGNTIYF
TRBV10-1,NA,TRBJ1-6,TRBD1,TGCGCCAGCAGTGAGTCGAAGAACAGGGGTTATTCACCCCTCCACTTT,CASSESKNRGYSPLHF
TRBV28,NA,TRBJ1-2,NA,TGTGCCAGCAGTTCCCCGGGCTATGGCTACACCTTC,CASSSPGYGYTF
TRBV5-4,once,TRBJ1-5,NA,TGTGCCAGCAGCCCGTGGGGGGAGCCCCAGCATTTT,CASSPWGEPQHF
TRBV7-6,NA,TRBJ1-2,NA,TGTGCCAGCAGCTTGATATTTGGTAGGGGTGTGAACTATGGCTACACCTTC,CASSLIFGRGVNYGYTF
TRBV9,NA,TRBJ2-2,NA,TGTGCCAGCAGCGTAGAGACGGGGTTTCGCACCGGGGAGCTGTTTTTT,CASSVETGFRTGELFF
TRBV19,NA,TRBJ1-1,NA,TGTGCCAGTAGTATTGGATCGCCCCCGGGGACTGAAGCTTTCTTT,CASSIGSPPGTEAFF
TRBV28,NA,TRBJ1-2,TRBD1,TGTGCCAGCAGTCCGACAGGGGGCGGAGTATGGGACATGGGTGGCTACACCTTC,CASSPTGGGVWDMGGYTF
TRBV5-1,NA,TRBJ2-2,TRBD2,TGCGCCAGCAGCCCTCGGACTAGCGGGGGGGCGGGCCACACCGGGGAGCTGTTTTTT,CASSPRTSGGAGHTGELFF
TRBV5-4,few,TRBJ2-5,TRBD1,TGTGCCAGCAGCTTGGCCCTGGGACAGGGAGAGACCCAGTACTTC,CASSLALGQGETQYF
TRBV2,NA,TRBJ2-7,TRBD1,TGTGCCAGCCGGGACAGCATAATCTACGAGCAGTACTTC,CASRDSIIYEQYF
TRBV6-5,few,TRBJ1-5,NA,TGTGCCAGCAGTTCGGGACTTCAAGAGCATTTT,CASSSGLQEHF
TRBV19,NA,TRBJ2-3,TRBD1,TGTGCCAGTAGTAGGGACAGGGCCCAGGATACGCAGTATTTT,CASSRDRAQDTQYF
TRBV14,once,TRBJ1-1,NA,TGTGCCAGCAGCCTAGAGTATAACACTGAAGCTTTCTTT,CASSLEYNTEAFF
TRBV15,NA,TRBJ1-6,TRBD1,TGTGCCACCAGCAGATATCGGACAGGGAGTGGATCACCCCTCCACTTT,CATSRYRTGSGSPLHF
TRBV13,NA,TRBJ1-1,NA,TGTGCCAGCAGCTACCGCAGGGTCGGGAACACTGAAGCTTTCTTT,CASSYRRVGNTEAFF
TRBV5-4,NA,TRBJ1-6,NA,TGTGCCAGCAGCTTGGGGGCACCCTGGAATTCACCCCTCCACTTT,CASSLGAPWNSPLHF
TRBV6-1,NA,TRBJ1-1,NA,TGTGCCAGCAGTGAACCAACACGTCCTTTCTTT,CASSEPTRPFF
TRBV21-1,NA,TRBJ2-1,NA,TGTGCCAGCAGCAAAGAACGATGGCAGTACAATGAGCAGTTCTTC,CASSKERWQYNEQFF
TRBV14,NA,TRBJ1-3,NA,TGTGCCAGCAGCCAAGACGGAGTCTACTCTGGAAACACCATATATTTT,CASSQDGVYSGNTIYF
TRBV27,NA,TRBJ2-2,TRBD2,TGTGCCAGCAGGATCTTACCCGGGGGGGACACCGGGGAGCTGTTTTTT,CASRILPGGDTGELFF
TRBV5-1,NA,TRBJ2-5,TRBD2,TGCGCCAGCACCTGGGGAGGGCTCCAAGAGACCCAGTACTTC,CASTWGGLQETQYF
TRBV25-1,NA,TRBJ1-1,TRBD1,TGTGCCAGCAGTGAATTCTCGACAGGGGCCACTGAAGCTTTCTTT,CASSEFSTGATEAFF
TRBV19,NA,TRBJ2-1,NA,TGTGCCAGTAGTCAACAGGGATCTCCCTACAATGAGCAGTTCTTC,CASSQQGSPYNEQFF
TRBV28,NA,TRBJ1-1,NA,TGTGCCAGCAGCATACCTTACAGGGACCCTGAAGCTTTCTTT,CASSIPYRDPEAFF
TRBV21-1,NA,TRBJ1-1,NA,TGTGCCAGCAGCAAAAAAAGGGACTTGAACACTGAAGCTTTCTTT,CASSKKRDLNTEAFF
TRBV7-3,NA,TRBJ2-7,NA,TGTGCCAGCAGCCTGGACAGTTCCTCCTACGAGCAGTACTTC,CASSLDSSSYEQYF
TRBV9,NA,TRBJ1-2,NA,TGTGCCAGCAGCCGGGGACCTACCGGGACACCCTATGGCTACACCTTC,CASSRGPTGTPYGYTF
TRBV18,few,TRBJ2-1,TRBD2,TGTGCCAGCTCCCGGACAATGACTAGCGCGGGAGTAAACAATGAGCAGTTCTTC,CASSRTMTSAGVNNEQFF
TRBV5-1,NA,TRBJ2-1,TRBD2,TGCGCCAGCAGATCGGAACTAGCGGGGGGTAATGAGCAGTTCTTC,CASRSELAGGNEQFF
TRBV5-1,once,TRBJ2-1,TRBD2,TGCGCCAGCAGCGGGCCCGGGACTAGCGGGAGGCCCTCCTACAATGAGCAGTTCTTC,CASSGPGTSGRPSYNEQFF
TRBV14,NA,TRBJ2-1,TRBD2,TGTGCCAGCAGCGGGCCGGGACTAGCGGGGGTAAGCTCCTACAATGAGCAGTTCTTC,CASSGPGLAGVSSYNEQFF
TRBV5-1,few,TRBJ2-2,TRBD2,TGCGCCAGCAGCATAGGACTAGCGGGGGGCCACGGGTCGAAGCTGTTTTTT,CASSIGLAGGHGSKLFF
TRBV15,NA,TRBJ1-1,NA,TGTGCCACCAGCAGATCTCCCCTGGCGGAAGAAGCTTTCTTT,CATSRSPLAEEAFF
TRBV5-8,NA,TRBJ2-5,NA,TGTGCCAGCAGCCCACAGTACTTC,CASSPQYF